This entry is about one T cell receptor (beta chain). The table lists this clonotype with many counts. It has no known antigen specificity. No qualities accompany the bases; no much larger clone lies one base away. Sequencing instrument: Illumina HiSeq 2500. Quantitative 5'-RACE with molecular barcodes was the method used to prepare the TCR beta libraries. Per the original workflow: A new computational method based on a probabilistic model of VDJ rearrangement was used to identify disease-linked TCR variants. The public reads were run again by TCRdb, first through fastp at Q25 and then through MiXCR, and only productive beta chains were kept. Duplicate CDR3 protein sequences are folded into a single record with the most common DNA and genes. It is TCRdb's table, rather than the study itself, that gives the V and J calls and clone size. The sample yields 200,000 to 250,000 distinct CDR3 sequences; around 6.6% were counted once. Of the sample, more than 13% is held by the ten largest clones.

The data were taken from a study of CD8 T cells in ankylosing spondylitis (dated by TCRdb to about 2017). With respect to the entire study: The study set out to find disease-linked TCR variants by profiling T cell receptor beta repertoires in ankylosing spondylitis patients and healthy donors. Peripheral blood was sampled, and synovial fluid was additionally collected from ankylosing spondylitis patients. In total, the full study cohort was made up of nearly 110 healthy donors and approximately 24 ankylosing spondylitis patients. Results and caveats for the whole study, not just this receptor: Significant enrichment of the disease-linked clones was reported in matched synovial fluid samples from ankylosing spondylitis patients. Blood from ankylosing spondylitis patients appeared to be characterized by a TCR beta motif made up of seven or eight highly homologous amino acid variants. Some TCR beta motif variants had previously been reported in synovial fluid and blood of reactive arthritis patients, which suggested common disease-initiation mechanisms. A CD8+ phenotype was shown by the disease-linked clones, which were found at relatively low frequencies in peripheral blood.

At the junction V is shortened by 4 bases and J by 4 bases; bases outside the gene matches: 7. The CDR3 spans 15 residues, from the cysteine through the phenylalanine. Only CDR3 DNA is held: 45 bases, read in frame from base 1. The germline V gene encodes CDR1 MGHDK and CDR2 SYGVNS. The sample comprised blood, either unsorted or a sorted T cell fraction (not recorded which). The chain is made from TRBV25-1 and TRBJ1-1, with 9 junctional bases fitting TRBD1. The source is a male donor with ankylosing spondylitis. CDR3 loop: CASSVSGTGLTEAFF. The nucleotides read TGTGCCAGCAGTGTCTCCGGGACAGGGCTCACTGAAGCTTTCTTT.